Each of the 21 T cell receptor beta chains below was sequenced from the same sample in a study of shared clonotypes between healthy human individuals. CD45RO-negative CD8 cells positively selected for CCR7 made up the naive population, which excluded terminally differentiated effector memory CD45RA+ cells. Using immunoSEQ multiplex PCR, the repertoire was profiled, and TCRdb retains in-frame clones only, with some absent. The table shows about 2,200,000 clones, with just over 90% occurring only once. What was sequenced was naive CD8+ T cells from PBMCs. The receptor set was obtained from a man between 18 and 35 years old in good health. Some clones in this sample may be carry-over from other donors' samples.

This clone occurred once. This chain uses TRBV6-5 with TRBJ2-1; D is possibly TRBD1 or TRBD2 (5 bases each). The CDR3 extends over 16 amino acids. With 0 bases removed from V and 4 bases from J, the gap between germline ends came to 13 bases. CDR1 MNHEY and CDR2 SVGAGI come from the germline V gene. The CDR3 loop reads CASSYSIGEQYNEQFF. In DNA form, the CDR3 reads TGTGCCAGCAGTTACTCGATAGGGGAGCAATACAATGAGCAGTTCTTC.

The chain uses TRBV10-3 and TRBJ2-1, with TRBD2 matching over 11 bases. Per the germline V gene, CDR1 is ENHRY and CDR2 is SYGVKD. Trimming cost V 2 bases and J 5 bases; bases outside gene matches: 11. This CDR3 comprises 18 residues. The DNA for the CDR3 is TGTGCCATCAGTGAGGCCGCCCCGACTAGCGGGGTTCACAATGAGCAGTTCTTC. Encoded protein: CAISEAAPTSGVHNEQFF.

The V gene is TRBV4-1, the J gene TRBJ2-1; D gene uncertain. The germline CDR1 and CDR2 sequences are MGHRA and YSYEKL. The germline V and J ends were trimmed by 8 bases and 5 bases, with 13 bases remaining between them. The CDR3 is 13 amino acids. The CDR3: CASGRLVNNEQFF. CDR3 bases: TGCGCCAGCGGCAGACTGGTCAACAATGAGCAGTTCTTC.

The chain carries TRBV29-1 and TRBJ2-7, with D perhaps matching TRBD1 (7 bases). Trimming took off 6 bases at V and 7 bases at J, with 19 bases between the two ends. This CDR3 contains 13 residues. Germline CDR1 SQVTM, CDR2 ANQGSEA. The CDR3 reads CSVMPEGAGEQYF. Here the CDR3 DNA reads TGCAGCGTCATGCCGGAGGGGGCGGGGGAGCAGTACTTC.

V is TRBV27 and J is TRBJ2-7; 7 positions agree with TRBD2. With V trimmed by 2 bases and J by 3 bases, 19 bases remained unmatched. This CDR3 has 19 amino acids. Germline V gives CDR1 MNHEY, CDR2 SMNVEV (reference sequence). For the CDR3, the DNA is TGTGCCAGCAGTTTAATCACCCATAAGCGGGCAGGGAGGGTCTACGAGCAGTACTTC. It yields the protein CASSLITHKRAGRVYEQYF.

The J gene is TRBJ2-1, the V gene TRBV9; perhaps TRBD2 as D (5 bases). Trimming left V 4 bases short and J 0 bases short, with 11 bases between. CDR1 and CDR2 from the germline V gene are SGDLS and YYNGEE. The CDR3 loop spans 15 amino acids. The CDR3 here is CASSNERNSYNEQFF. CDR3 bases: TGTGCCAGCAGCAACGAGCGGAACTCCTACAATGAGCAGTTCTTC.

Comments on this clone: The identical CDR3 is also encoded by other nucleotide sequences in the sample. The CDR3 protein is CASSLSGPYQPQHF. CDR3 sequence (DNA): TGTGCCAGCAGTTTATCAGGGCCGTATCAGCCCCAGCATTTT. The V gene is TRBV27, the J gene TRBJ1-5; the D is unclear. The CDR3 is 14 amino acids. The V end lost 0 bases, the J end lost 5 bases, and 8 bases lay between the germline ends. Per the germline V gene, CDR1 is MNHEY and CDR2 is SMNVEV (reference sequence).

The CDR3 region is CASTPVVGAGGNQPQHF. CDR3 nucleotide sequence: TGTGCCAGCACCCCCGTCGTGGGGGCCGGGGGCAATCAGCCCCAGCATTTT. This chain joins TRBV28 and TRBJ1-5; D might be TRBD1 (6 bases). This CDR3 is 17 amino acids long. Per germline, CDR1 MDHEN and CDR2 SYDVKM. V dropped 7 bases and J dropped 2 bases, with 21 bases sitting between them.

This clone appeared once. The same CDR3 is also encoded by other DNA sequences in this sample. CDR3 DNA sequence: TGTGCCAGCAGTCCGGGACAGCTACCCTACGAGCAGTACTTC. Translation gives CASSPGQLPYEQYF. This chain joins TRBV27 and TRBJ2-7, with 7 positions matching TRBD1. Germline trimming cut 5 bases from V and 2 bases from J; bases unmatched to any gene: 6. CDR3 size: 14 residues. Germline V gene lookup returns CDR1 MNHEY and CDR2 SMNVEV (reference sequence).

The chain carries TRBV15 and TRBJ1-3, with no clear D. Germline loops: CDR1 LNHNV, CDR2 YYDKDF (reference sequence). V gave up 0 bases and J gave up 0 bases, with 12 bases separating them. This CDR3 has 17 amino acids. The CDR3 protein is CATSRDREGPSGNTIYF. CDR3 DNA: TGTGCCACCAGCAGAGATAGGGAGGGCCCCTCTGGAAACACCATATATTTT.

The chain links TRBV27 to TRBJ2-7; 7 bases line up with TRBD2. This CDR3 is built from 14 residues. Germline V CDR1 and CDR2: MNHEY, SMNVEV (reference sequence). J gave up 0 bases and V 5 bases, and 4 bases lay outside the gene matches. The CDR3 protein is CASSRGLPSYEQYF. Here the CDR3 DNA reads TGTGCCAGCAGTAGGGGACTACCCTCCTACGAGCAGTACTTC.

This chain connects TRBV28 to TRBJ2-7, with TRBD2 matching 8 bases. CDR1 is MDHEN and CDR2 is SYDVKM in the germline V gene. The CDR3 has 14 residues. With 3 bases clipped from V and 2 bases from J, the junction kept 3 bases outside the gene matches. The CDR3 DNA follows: TGTGCCAGCAGTTTGAGCGGGAGTGCCTACGAGCAGTACTTC. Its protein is CASSLSGSAYEQYF.

The CDR3 here is CSVEGFLQKPNHPPEYNEQFF. Written as DNA, the CDR3 is TGCAGCGTTGAAGGGTTCCTGCAGAAACCAAACCATCCGCCGGAATACAATGAGCAGTTCTTC. The chain carries TRBV29-1 and TRBJ2-1; D ambiguous. V dropped 1 base and J dropped 4 bases, with 32 bases sitting between them. Germline lookup yields CDR1 SQVTM and CDR2 ANQGSEA. The CDR3 is made up of 21 amino acids.

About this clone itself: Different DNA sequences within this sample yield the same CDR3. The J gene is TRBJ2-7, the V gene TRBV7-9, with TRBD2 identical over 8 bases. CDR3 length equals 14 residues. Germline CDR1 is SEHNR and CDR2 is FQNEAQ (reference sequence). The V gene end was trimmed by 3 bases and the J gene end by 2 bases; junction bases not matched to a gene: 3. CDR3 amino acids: CASSLAGGPYEQYF. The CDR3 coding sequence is TGTGCCAGCAGCTTGGCGGGAGGTCCCTACGAGCAGTACTTC.

The CDR3 DNA sequence: TGTGCCAGCAGTGGGGCCGGGATAAAGACCCAGTACTTC. Its translation: CASSGAGIKTQYF. The chain combines TRBV27 with TRBJ2-5; D may correspond to TRBD1 or TRBD2 (5 bases each). The CDR3 spans 13 residues. V gave up 5 bases and J gave up 6 bases, with 13 bases separating them. CDR1 is MNHEY, CDR2 SMNVEV, per germline (reference sequence).

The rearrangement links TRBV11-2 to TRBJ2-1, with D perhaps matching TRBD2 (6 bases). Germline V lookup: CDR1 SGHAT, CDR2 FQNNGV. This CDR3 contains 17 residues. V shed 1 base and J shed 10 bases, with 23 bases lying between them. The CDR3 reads CASSLASIMGPAGEQFF. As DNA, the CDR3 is TGTGCCAGCAGCTTAGCCTCTATAATGGGCCCGGCGGGGGAGCAGTTCTTC.

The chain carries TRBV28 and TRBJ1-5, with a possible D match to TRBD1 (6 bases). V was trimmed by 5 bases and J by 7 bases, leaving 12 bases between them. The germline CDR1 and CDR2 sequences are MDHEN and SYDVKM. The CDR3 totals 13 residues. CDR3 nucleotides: TGTGCCAGCAGTACAGGGACACGCCAGCCCCAGCATTTT. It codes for CASSTGTRQPQHF.

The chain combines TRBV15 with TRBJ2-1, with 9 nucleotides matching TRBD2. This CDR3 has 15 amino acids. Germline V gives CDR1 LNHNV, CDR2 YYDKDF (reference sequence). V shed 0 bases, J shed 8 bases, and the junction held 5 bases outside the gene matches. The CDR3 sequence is CATSREGLAVDEQFF. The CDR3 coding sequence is TGTGCCACCAGCAGAGAGGGACTAGCTGTCGATGAGCAGTTCTTC.

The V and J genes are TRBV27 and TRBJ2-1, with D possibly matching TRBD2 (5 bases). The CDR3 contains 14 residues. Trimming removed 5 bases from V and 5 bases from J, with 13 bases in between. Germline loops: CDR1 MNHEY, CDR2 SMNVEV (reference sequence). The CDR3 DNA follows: TGTGCCAGCAGTCAACTAGTGGGCCACAATGAGCAGTTCTTC. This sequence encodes CASSQLVGHNEQFF.

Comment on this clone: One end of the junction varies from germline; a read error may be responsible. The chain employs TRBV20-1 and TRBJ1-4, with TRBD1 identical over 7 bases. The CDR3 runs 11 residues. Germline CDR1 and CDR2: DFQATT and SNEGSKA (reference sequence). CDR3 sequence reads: CSAREGQRVVF. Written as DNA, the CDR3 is TGCAGTGCTAGAGAGGGACAGCGGGTCGTTTTT.

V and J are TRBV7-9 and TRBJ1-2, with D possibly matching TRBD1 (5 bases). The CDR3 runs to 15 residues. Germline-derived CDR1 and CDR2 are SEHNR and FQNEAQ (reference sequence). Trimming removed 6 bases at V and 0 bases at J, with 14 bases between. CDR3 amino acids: CASSTGGMSNYGYTF. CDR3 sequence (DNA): TGTGCCAGCAGTACGGGGGGGATGTCTAACTATGGCTACACCTTC.